The 5 T cell receptor beta chains below all came from one sample that was sequenced in a study of cytomegalovirus exposure and HLA in healthy donors. Vbeta (60) and Jbeta (13) primers were used in the PCR. TCRdb's table, derived via immunoSEQ multiplex PCR, lists solely in-frame clones and lacks some. The sample records around 150,000 clones, about 85% being singletons. Source material: PBMCs. The receptors here all came from a young man in good health and CMV-seropositive.

The chain combines TRBV6-1 with TRBJ2-7; D gene ambiguous. CDR1 and CDR2 (germline): MNHNS, SASEGT. This CDR3 comprises 15 residues. Trimming took off 2 bases at V and 3 bases at J, with 14 bases between the two ends. The DNA of the CDR3 is TGTGCCAGCAGTGAATCAGGCAGGCCACGCTACGAGCAGTACTTC. Translating it yields CASSESGRPRYEQYF.

The J gene is TRBJ1-1, the V gene TRBV11-2, with 11 bases lining up with TRBD1. The CDR3 consists of 14 residues. CDR1 is SGHAT, CDR2 FQNNGV, per germline. Trimming cost V 4 bases and J 11 bases; bases outside gene matches: 9. The CDR3 loop is CASSSGTGGFSAFF. CDR3 DNA sequence: TGTGCCAGCAGCTCCGGGACAGGGGGGTTTAGCGCTTTCTTT.

V gene TRBV18 combines with J gene TRBJ1-1; the D gene is possibly TRBD1 (5 bases). CDR1 is KGHSH and CDR2 is LQKENI in the germline V gene. There are 12 residues in the CDR3. V was trimmed by 3 bases and J by 8 bases, leaving 10 bases between them. The CDR3 reads CASSPCRAEAFF. DNA for the CDR3: TGTGCCAGCTCACCCTGCAGGGCCGAAGCTTTCTTT. Drawing the rest from reference TRBV18 and TRBJ1-1, the complete variable domain is NAGVMQNPRHLVRRRGQEARLRCSPMKGHSHVYWYRQLPEEGLKFMVYLQKENIIDESGMPKERFSAEFPKEGPSILRIQQVVRGDSAAYFCASSPCRAEAFFGQGTRLTVV.

This chain links TRBV7-8 with TRBJ1-1; D remains ambiguous. The ends were cut back, 2 bases at V and 1 base at J, with 11 bases in the middle. This CDR3 contains 15 residues. Germline V gene lookup returns CDR1 SGHVS and CDR2 FQNEAQ. The CDR3 coding sequence is TGTGCCAGCAGCTTACTTGAGGAGGGGAACACTGAAGCTTTCTTT. It encodes CASSLLEEGNTEAFF.

The chain combines TRBV7-8 with TRBJ2-4; 9 bases line up with TRBD2. There are 16 residues in the CDR3. The V and J ends lost 5 bases and 9 bases, in that order; junction bases with no gene match: 14. Germline V gene data show CDR1 as SGHVS and CDR2 as FQNEAQ. The CDR3 spells CASSGEGGGAGSIQYF. DNA for the CDR3: TGTGCCAGCAGCGGAGAAGGCGGGGGGGCGGGGAGCATTCAGTACTTC.